This TCR beta chain was sequenced in a study of technical replicates of blood from a handful of donors. Clones were read by immunoSEQ multiplex PCR, and TCRdb kept only the in-frame ones, dropping some. The profile shows about 70,000 clones, around 94% of them singletons. The germline V gene encodes CDR1 SGHAT and CDR2 FQNNGV. Trimming took 8 bases from V and 3 from J, leaving 8 bases between them. The CDR3 runs to 12 residues. This chain joins TRBV11-2 and TRBJ2-1; D is unclear. The specimen was T cells isolated from PBMCs. This clonotype was obtained from a human donor in good health. This chain's CDR3 is CASGSGYNEQFF. DNA for the CDR3: TGTGCCAGCGGCTCAGGCTACAATGAGCAGTTCTTC.